A selection of T cell receptor beta chains follows, all from one sample in a study of CD8 T cells in ankylosing spondylitis. MiXCR, run by TCRdb on the 5' RACE reads, gives a single entry per CDR3 protein. The table shows approximately 540,000 distinct CDR3 sequences, with about 13% occurring only once. The sequenced material came from blood, either unsorted or a sorted T cell fraction (not recorded which). These receptors all stem from a male donor with ankylosing spondylitis. Each CDR3 is given with its conserved first and last residue. The order of the fields is D gene, clone size, V gene, J gene, CDR3 DNA, CDR3 protein. The D gene is left open where the match is weak. Clone size is shown for a subset of rows, as once, few, many or a class of expanded clone.

D gene: NA
clone size: NA
V gene: TRBV29-1
J gene: TRBJ1-1
CDR3 DNA: TGCAGCGTCCGGAAGGGGTTGGGAGTGGCGAACACTGAAGCTTTCTTT
CDR3 protein: CSVRKGLGVANTEAFF

D gene: NA
clone size: many
V gene: TRBV4-1
J gene: TRBJ1-2
CDR3 DNA: TGCGCCAGCAGCTTTAGAACCGACGACCTATATGGCTACACCTTC
CDR3 protein: CASSFRTDDLYGYTF

D gene: NA
clone size: NA
V gene: TRBV18
J gene: TRBJ1-5
CDR3 DNA: TGTGCCAGCTCACCAGAGCATTGGGGCAATCAGCCCCAGCATTTT
CDR3 protein: CASSPEHWGNQPQHF

D gene: NA
clone size: few
V gene: TRBV20-1
J gene: TRBJ2-3
CDR3 DNA: TGCAGTGCTATTGGTCCCTCTACCAGCACAGATACGCAGTATTTT
CDR3 protein: CSAIGPSTSTDTQYF

D gene: NA
clone size: many
V gene: TRBV4-1
J gene: TRBJ2-1
CDR3 DNA: TGCGCCAGCAGCCAGGTTCCAGGAACCAGCTCCTACAATGAGCAGTTCTTC
CDR3 protein: CASSQVPGTSSYNEQFF

D gene: NA
clone size: few
V gene: TRBV21-1
J gene: TRBJ2-7
CDR3 DNA: TGTGCCAGCATCTTGTGCGGGAGGGTTCCCTACGAGCAGTACTTC
CDR3 protein: CASILCGRVPYEQYF

D gene: TRBD2
clone size: few
V gene: TRBV18
J gene: TRBJ2-1
CDR3 DNA: TGTGCCAGCTCCTTCGGACTAGCGGGAGCCGGGAATGAGCAGTTCTTC
CDR3 protein: CASSFGLAGAGNEQFF

D gene: TRBD1
clone size: NA
V gene: TRBV7-9
J gene: TRBJ2-3
CDR3 DNA: TGTGCCGCTGGACAGGCTAGCACAGATACGCAGTATTTT
CDR3 protein: CAAGQASTDTQYF

D gene: NA
clone size: NA
V gene: TRBV5-6
J gene: TRBJ1-4
CDR3 DNA: TGTGCCAGCAGCTTGGAAACAGGAACGAATGAAAAACTGTTTTTT
CDR3 protein: CASSLETGTNEKLFF

D gene: TRBD2
clone size: few
V gene: TRBV20-1
J gene: TRBJ2-2
CDR3 DNA: TGCAGTGCTAAAAAAAGGGGCGGGAGGGCCGGTAAAGCCGGGGAGCTGTTTTTT
CDR3 protein: CSAKKRGGRAGKAGELFF

D gene: NA
clone size: NA
V gene: TRBV12-3/TRBV12-4
J gene: TRBJ1-2
CDR3 DNA: TGTGCCAGCAGTGGTGTCCTCGGACAGCCCTATGGCTACACCTTC
CDR3 protein: CASSGVLGQPYGYTF

D gene: NA
clone size: few
V gene: TRBV5-1
J gene: TRBJ1-1
CDR3 DNA: TGCGCCAGCAGCTTGGCCCCCGGTAACGGCGGTGAAGCTTTCTTT
CDR3 protein: CASSLAPGNGGEAFF

D gene: NA
clone size: NA
V gene: TRBV20-1
J gene: TRBJ2-5
CDR3 DNA: TGCAGTGCTAGAGATGCCAGCGGCCGGGGGGAGACCCAGTACTTC
CDR3 protein: CSARDASGRGETQYF

D gene: TRBD2
clone size: many
V gene: TRBV24-1
J gene: TRBJ2-1
CDR3 DNA: TGTGCCACCAGTGCCGGGGAGAGCGGGAGGTGGGAGCAGTTCTTC
CDR3 protein: CATSAGESGRWEQFF

D gene: TRBD1
clone size: NA
V gene: TRBV10-3
J gene: TRBJ1-1
CDR3 DNA: TGTGCCATCACCTCGACAGGGGCGAACACTGAAGCTTTCTTT
CDR3 protein: CAITSTGANTEAFF

D gene: TRBD2
clone size: NA
V gene: TRBV7-9
J gene: TRBJ2-5
CDR3 DNA: TGTGCCAGCAGGGATACTAGCGGGATGTACCAAGAGACCCAGTACTTC
CDR3 protein: CASRDTSGMYQETQYF

D gene: TRBD1
clone size: NA
V gene: TRBV5-1
J gene: TRBJ1-1
CDR3 DNA: TGCGCCAGCAGCTTCGGGACAGCCGAGAACACTGAAGCTTTCTTT
CDR3 protein: CASSFGTAENTEAFF

D gene: NA
clone size: few
V gene: TRBV12-3/TRBV12-4
J gene: TRBJ1-6
CDR3 DNA: TGTGCCAGCAGGGGGGGGAATCATAATTCACCCCTCCACTTT
CDR3 protein: CASRGGNHNSPLHF

D gene: TRBD1
clone size: few
V gene: TRBV3-1
J gene: TRBJ2-2
CDR3 DNA: TGTGCCAGCAGCCAAGTCGTCGCAGGGGGAAACACCGGGGAGCTGTTTTTT
CDR3 protein: CASSQVVAGGNTGELFF

D gene: TRBD2
clone size: many
V gene: TRBV5-1
J gene: TRBJ2-3
CDR3 DNA: TGCGCCAGCAGCTCCCTCCTACCGACTAGCGGGGGGGACACAGATACGCAGTATTTT
CDR3 protein: CASSSLLPTSGGDTDTQYF

D gene: TRBD1
clone size: NA
V gene: TRBV28
J gene: TRBJ2-3
CDR3 DNA: TGTGCCAGCAGTTTATGGGACAGGGGATGGTCCCCAGATACGCAGTATTTT
CDR3 protein: CASSLWDRGWSPDTQYF

D gene: NA
clone size: NA
V gene: TRBV20-1
J gene: TRBJ2-5
CDR3 DNA: TGCAGTGCCAAGGGGTCCAGGTTCAAGACCCAGTACTTC
CDR3 protein: CSAKGSRFKTQYF

D gene: TRBD2
clone size: NA
V gene: TRBV4-2
J gene: TRBJ2-7
CDR3 DNA: TGTGCCAGCAGAGGGACTAGCGGGAGTGGGTACGAGCAGTACTTC
CDR3 protein: CASRGTSGSGYEQYF

D gene: NA
clone size: NA
V gene: TRBV18
J gene: TRBJ1-5
CDR3 DNA: TGTGCCAGCTCACGACAGGAGACAGGTCAGCCCCAGCATTTT
CDR3 protein: CASSRQETGQPQHF

D gene: NA
clone size: few
V gene: TRBV20-1
J gene: TRBJ2-7
CDR3 DNA: TGCAGTGCTGGGACTTACTCCGGCGAGCAGTACTTC
CDR3 protein: CSAGTYSGEQYF

D gene: NA
clone size: few
V gene: TRBV15
J gene: TRBJ2-7
CDR3 DNA: TGTGCCACCAGCGCCAGGCGAGGGTACGAGCAGTACTTC
CDR3 protein: CATSARRGYEQYF

D gene: TRBD2
clone size: many
V gene: TRBV12-3/TRBV12-4
J gene: TRBJ2-3
CDR3 DNA: TGTGCCAGCAGGCCTGCGGGAGGCACAGATACGCAGTATTTT
CDR3 protein: CASRPAGGTDTQYF

D gene: TRBD1
clone size: many
V gene: TRBV5-1
J gene: TRBJ1-1
CDR3 DNA: TGCGCCAGCAGCCCGGGACAGACATTAAACACTGAAGCTTTCTTT
CDR3 protein: CASSPGQTLNTEAFF

D gene: TRBD2
clone size: NA
V gene: TRBV25-1
J gene: TRBJ2-1
CDR3 DNA: TGTGCCAGCACGGCGGGAGTTCACAATGAGCAGTTCTTC
CDR3 protein: CASTAGVHNEQFF

D gene: TRBD1
clone size: NA
V gene: TRBV5-1
J gene: TRBJ2-7
CDR3 DNA: TGCGCCAGCAGCTCCCAGACAGGGTCGTCCTACGAGCAGTACTTC
CDR3 protein: CASSSQTGSSYEQYF

D gene: NA
clone size: few
V gene: TRBV13
J gene: TRBJ1-1
CDR3 DNA: TGTGCCGTTACGAACACTGAAGCTTTCTTT
CDR3 protein: CAVTNTEAFF

D gene: NA
clone size: NA
V gene: TRBV12-3/TRBV12-4
J gene: TRBJ2-5
CDR3 DNA: TGTGCCACGCAATATGGGGAGACCCAGTACTTC
CDR3 protein: CATQYGETQYF

D gene: NA
clone size: NA
V gene: TRBV29-1
J gene: TRBJ1-1
CDR3 DNA: TGCAGCGTTGTCCGGCTCCTGAGCGCTGAAGCTTTCTTT
CDR3 protein: CSVVRLLSAEAFF

D gene: NA
clone size: NA
V gene: TRBV2
J gene: TRBJ2-1
CDR3 DNA: TGTGCCAGCATTCAATCGACAGAGCACAATGAGCAGTTCTTC
CDR3 protein: CASIQSTEHNEQFF

D gene: NA
clone size: few
V gene: TRBV30
J gene: TRBJ1-5
CDR3 DNA: TGTGCCTGGGCGGGGCTGGATAGCAATCAGCCCCAGCATTTT
CDR3 protein: CAWAGLDSNQPQHF

D gene: NA
clone size: few
V gene: TRBV15
J gene: TRBJ1-6
CDR3 DNA: TGTGCCACCAGCATGGATAAAGGCCGCGCCCTCCACTTT
CDR3 protein: CATSMDKGRALHF

D gene: NA
clone size: NA
V gene: TRBV27
J gene: TRBJ2-7
CDR3 DNA: TGTGCCAGCAGTCCCCGACAGGATCCCGCGAGGGACTACGAGCAGTACTTC
CDR3 protein: CASSPRQDPARDYEQYF

D gene: NA
clone size: few
V gene: TRBV24-1
J gene: TRBJ1-1
CDR3 DNA: TGTGCCACCCCGGGATACGACACTGAAGCTTTCTTT
CDR3 protein: CATPGYDTEAFF

D gene: NA
clone size: few
V gene: TRBV12-3/TRBV12-4
J gene: TRBJ2-1
CDR3 DNA: TGTGCCAACTCCGGGCTTCGCCCCAATGAGCAGTTCTTC
CDR3 protein: CANSGLRPNEQFF

D gene: NA
clone size: NA
V gene: TRBV20-1
J gene: TRBJ1-4
CDR3 DNA: TGCAGTGCTAGGAGCAGGGCAATGACTAATGAAAAACTGTTTTTT
CDR3 protein: CSARSRAMTNEKLFF

D gene: NA
clone size: NA
V gene: TRBV18
J gene: TRBJ1-1
CDR3 DNA: TGTGCCAGCTCAGAGGACATCGGGAACACTGAAGCTTTCTTT
CDR3 protein: CASSEDIGNTEAFF

D gene: NA
clone size: NA
V gene: TRBV20-1
J gene: TRBJ1-5
CDR3 DNA: TGCAGTGCGCGACAAGGGCTAAGCAATCAGCCCCAGCATTTT
CDR3 protein: CSARQGLSNQPQHF

D gene: NA
clone size: NA
V gene: TRBV12-3/TRBV12-4
J gene: TRBJ2-2
CDR3 DNA: TGTGCCAGCAGTTTTGTCCGGGGGCCGAACACCGGGGAGCTGTTTTTT
CDR3 protein: CASSFVRGPNTGELFF

D gene: NA
clone size: few
V gene: TRBV12-3/TRBV12-4
J gene: TRBJ2-5
CDR3 DNA: TGTGCCAGCAGCCCCTCCGAGCGGGAGACCCAGTACTTC
CDR3 protein: CASSPSERETQYF

D gene: NA
clone size: many
V gene: TRBV4-2
J gene: TRBJ1-2
CDR3 DNA: TGTGCCAGCAGCCAGACAGGATCTAACTATGGCTACACCTTC
CDR3 protein: CASSQTGSNYGYTF

D gene: NA
clone size: few
V gene: TRBV18
J gene: TRBJ1-1
CDR3 DNA: TGTGCCAGCTCTTTGACAGGTCCGCGGACTGAAGCTTTCTTT
CDR3 protein: CASSLTGPRTEAFF

D gene: TRBD1
clone size: NA
V gene: TRBV20-1
J gene: TRBJ2-6
CDR3 DNA: TGCAGTGCCCCGGTGGACAGGGGTTGGGGGGCCAACGTCCTGACTTTC
CDR3 protein: CSAPVDRGWGANVLTF

D gene: NA
clone size: NA
V gene: TRBV29-1
J gene: TRBJ2-2
CDR3 DNA: TGCAGCGTTGAACCAGGCAACACCGGGGAGCTGTTTTTT
CDR3 protein: CSVEPGNTGELFF

D gene: TRBD1
clone size: NA
V gene: TRBV5-4
J gene: TRBJ2-7
CDR3 DNA: TGTGCTGCAGCGTTACAAACCGGGACAGTTAGTTACGAGCAGTACTTC
CDR3 protein: CAAALQTGTVSYEQYF

D gene: TRBD1
clone size: NA
V gene: TRBV20-1
J gene: TRBJ2-3
CDR3 DNA: TGCAGTGCGAACCGGGACAGGAGTATCACGCAGTATTTT
CDR3 protein: CSANRDRSITQYF

D gene: NA
clone size: NA
V gene: TRBV11-3
J gene: TRBJ1-3
CDR3 DNA: TGTGCCAGCAGCTTTAACGGAAACACCATATATTTT
CDR3 protein: CASSFNGNTIYF

D gene: NA
clone size: NA
V gene: TRBV7-9
J gene: TRBJ2-1
CDR3 DNA: TGTGCCAGCAGCTCTCTAGGGGACAATGAGCAGTTCTTC
CDR3 protein: CASSSLGDNEQFF

D gene: TRBD2
clone size: NA
V gene: TRBV20-1
J gene: TRBJ2-3
CDR3 DNA: TGCAGTGCTAAGACTAGCGGGAGGGTCTCAGATACGCAGTATTTT
CDR3 protein: CSAKTSGRVSDTQYF

D gene: TRBD1
clone size: NA
V gene: TRBV27
J gene: TRBJ2-1
CDR3 DNA: TGTGCCAGCAGTTTATCGACGGGACAGGGGAACTATGAGCAGTTCTTC
CDR3 protein: CASSLSTGQGNYEQFF

D gene: NA
clone size: NA
V gene: TRBV6-2/TRBV6-3
J gene: TRBJ2-7
CDR3 DNA: TGTGCCAGCAGCCCCGCGGGACCAAGCGCAAGACCCTACGAGCAGTACTTC
CDR3 protein: CASSPAGPSARPYEQYF